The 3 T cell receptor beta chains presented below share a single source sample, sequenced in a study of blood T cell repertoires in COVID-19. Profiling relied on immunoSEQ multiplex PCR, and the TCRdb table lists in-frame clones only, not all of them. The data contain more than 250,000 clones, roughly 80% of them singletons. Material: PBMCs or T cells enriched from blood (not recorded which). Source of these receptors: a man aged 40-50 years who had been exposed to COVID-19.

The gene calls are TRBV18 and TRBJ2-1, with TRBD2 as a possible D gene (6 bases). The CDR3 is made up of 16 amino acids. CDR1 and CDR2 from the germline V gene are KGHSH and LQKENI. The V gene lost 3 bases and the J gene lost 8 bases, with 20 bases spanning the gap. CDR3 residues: CASSPGNRGGIDEQFF. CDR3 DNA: TGTGCCAGCTCACCTGGAAATCGGGGAGGAATCGATGAGCAGTTCTTC.

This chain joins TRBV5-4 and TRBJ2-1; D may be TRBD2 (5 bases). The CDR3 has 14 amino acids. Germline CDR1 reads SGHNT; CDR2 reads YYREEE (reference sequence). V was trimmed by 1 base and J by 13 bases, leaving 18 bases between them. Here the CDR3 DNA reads TGTGCCAGCAGCTTGCCGGGAATCAGGTCGGAACAGTTCTTC. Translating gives CASSLPGIRSEQFF.

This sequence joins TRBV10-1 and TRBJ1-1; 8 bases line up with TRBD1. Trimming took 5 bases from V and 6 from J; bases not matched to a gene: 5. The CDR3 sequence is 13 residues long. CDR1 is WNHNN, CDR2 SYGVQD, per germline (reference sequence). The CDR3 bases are TGCGCCAGCAGTATCCGGGACAGGTCTGAAGCTTTCTTT. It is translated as CASSIRDRSEAFF.